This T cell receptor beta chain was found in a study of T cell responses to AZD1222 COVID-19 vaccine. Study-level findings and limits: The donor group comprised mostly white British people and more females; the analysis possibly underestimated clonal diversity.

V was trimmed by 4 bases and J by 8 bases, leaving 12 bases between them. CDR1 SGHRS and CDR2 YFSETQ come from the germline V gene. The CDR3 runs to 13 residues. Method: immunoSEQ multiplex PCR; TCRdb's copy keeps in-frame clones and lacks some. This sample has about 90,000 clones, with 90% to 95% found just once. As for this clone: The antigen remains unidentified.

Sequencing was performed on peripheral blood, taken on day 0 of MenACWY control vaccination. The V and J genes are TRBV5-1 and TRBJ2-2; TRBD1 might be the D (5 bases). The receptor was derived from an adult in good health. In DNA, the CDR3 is TGCGCCAGCAGCGCGCAGGGTGAGGGGGAGCTGTTTTTT. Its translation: CASSAQGEGELFF.